A single sample gave rise to the 26 T cell receptor beta chains below, sequenced in a study of blood T cell repertoires in COVID-19. Using immunoSEQ multiplex PCR, the repertoire was profiled, and TCRdb retains in-frame clones only, with some absent. The data contain just over 95,000 clones, approximately 90% of them seen just once; the ten biggest clones take up 5% to 6%. Material for sequencing was peripheral blood. The source of these receptors is a man in his fifties with acute or convalescent COVID-19.

The chain recombines TRBV30 with TRBJ1-4, with 8 nucleotides matching TRBD1. This CDR3 has 14 amino acids. With 0 bases clipped from V and 7 bases from J, the junction kept 4 bases outside the gene matches. Germline assignment: CDR1 GTSNPN and CDR2 SVGIG (reference sequence). The CDR3 nucleotides read TGTGCCTGGAGTGTAACAGGGGGGGGTGAAAAACTGTTTTTT. Its protein product is CAWSVTGGGEKLFF.

The chain joins TRBV28 to TRBJ2-7; the match to TRBD2 covers 9 bases. Trimming took 6 bases from V and 4 from J; bases not matched to a gene: 7. This CDR3 comprises 14 residues. The germline V gene has CDR1 MDHEN and CDR2 SYDVKM. The CDR3 coding sequence is TGTGCCAGCAGACCCCCAGCGGGGGGTTACGAGCAGTACTTC. Protein sequence: CASRPPAGGYEQYF.

CDR3: CASSEAGGHGYTF. The CDR3, as DNA: TGTGCCAGCAGCGAAGCGGGGGGCCATGGCTACACCTTC. This chain links TRBV6-4 with TRBJ1-2, with a possible D match to TRBD1 (6 bases). Trimming took off 6 bases at V and 6 bases at J, with 14 bases between the two ends. Germline CDR1 reads MRHNA; CDR2 reads SNTAGT. This CDR3 has 13 amino acids.

The chain links TRBV5-1 to TRBJ1-4; 7 bases agree with TRBD1. V shed 2 bases and J 7 bases; nucleotides not matched to a gene: 8. This CDR3 is built from 15 residues. Looked up from germline, CDR1 is SGHRS and CDR2 is YFSETQ. The DNA of the CDR3 is TGCGCCAGCAGCTTAGGGGGCTCGGTTGGTGAAAAACTGTTTTTT. Encoded protein: CASSLGGSVGEKLFF.

The chain links TRBV29-1 to TRBJ1-2, with no clear D. The CDR3 consists of 14 residues. Germline V CDR1 and CDR2: SQVTM, ANQGSEA. V lost 6 bases and J lost 4, with 18 bases in between. The CDR3 region is CSVGVTDKPYGYTF. DNA for the CDR3: TGCAGCGTCGGTGTAACAGACAAACCCTATGGCTACACCTTC.

V and J are TRBV7-9 and TRBJ2-2; D not resolved. Germline assignment: CDR1 SEHNR and CDR2 FQNEAQ (reference sequence). Trimming took off 5 bases at V and 0 bases at J, with 16 bases between the two ends. The CDR3 length is 17 residues. As DNA, the CDR3 is TGTGCCAGCAGCCAAAAAGGTGACTGGACGAACACCGGGGAGCTGTTTTTT. Protein: CASSQKGDWTNTGELFF.

The chain couples TRBV6-5 to TRBJ1-2, with no clear D. The CDR3 length is 11 residues. From germline, CDR1 is MNHEY and CDR2 SVGAGI. Between the trimmed V and J ends, which lost 11 bases and 5 bases, there was a span of 12 bases. The CDR3 protein is CAGQTQYGYTF. For the CDR3, the DNA is TGTGCCGGCCAAACCCAATATGGCTACACCTTC.

The chain uses TRBV19 and TRBJ2-1; 7 positions agree with TRBD2. The CDR3 sequence is 17 residues long. Germline V CDR1 and CDR2: LNHDA, SQIVND (reference sequence). V lost 4 bases to trimming and J lost 1 base; unmatched junction nucleotides: 10. CDR3 sequence reads: CASSRPSGVGSYNEQFF. CDR3 sequence (DNA): TGTGCCAGTAGTAGGCCAAGCGGGGTCGGTTCCTACAATGAGCAGTTCTTC.

The rearrangement uses TRBV24-1 and TRBJ2-1; 9 bases agree with TRBD2. Germline values: CDR1 KGHDR, CDR2 SFDVKD. Unmatched junction bases numbered 6, after V lost 5 bases and J lost 8 bases. This CDR3 has 14 amino acids. Written as DNA, the CDR3 is TGTGCCACCAGTGGCGGTAGCGGGAGAGATGAGCAGTTCTTC. It encodes CATSGGSGRDEQFF.

This clone was found once. J is TRBJ1-2 and V is TRBV6-5, with no clear D. This CDR3 is built from 14 residues. V gave up 0 bases and J gave up 6 bases, with 11 bases separating them. Per the germline V gene, CDR1 is MNHEY and CDR2 is SVGAGI. As DNA, the CDR3 is TGTGCCAGCAGTTACTCGATGGCGCAGGATGGCTACACCTTC. Translated: CASSYSMAQDGYTF.

This clone was counted between two and nine times. The chain combines TRBV18 with TRBJ1-2, with unresolved D. CDR3 length equals 14 residues. Germline lookup yields CDR1 KGHSH and CDR2 LQKENI. Trimming took 3 bases from V and 2 from J, leaving 10 bases between them. CDR3 sequence reads: CASSPETGNYGYTF. CDR3 sequence (DNA): TGTGCCAGCTCACCCGAGACGGGGAACTATGGCTACACCTTC.

The rearrangement links TRBV5-1 to TRBJ2-1; TRBD2 aligns across 12 bases. Germline CDR1 SGHRS, CDR2 YFSETQ. V shed 3 bases and J 8 bases; nucleotides not matched to a gene: 6. This CDR3 has 15 residues. The CDR3 DNA reads as TGCGCCAGCAGCTCCGGGACTAGCGGGTGGGATGAGCAGTTCTTC. The encoded protein is CASSSGTSGWDEQFF. Full variable domain (rest looked up from reference TRBV5-1 and TRBJ2-1): KAGVTQTPRYLIKTRGQQVTLSCSPISGHRSVSWYQQTPGQGLQFLFEYFSETQRNKGNFPGRFSGRQFSNSRSEMNVSTLELGDSALYLCASSSGTSGWDEQFFGPGTRLTVL.

The V gene is TRBV11-2, the J gene TRBJ2-2; TRBD1 agrees at 10 bases. The CDR3 extends over 14 amino acids. The germline CDR1 and CDR2 sequences are SGHAT and FQNNGV. V gave up 5 bases and J gave up 7 bases; unmatched junction bases: 4. The CDR3: CASSVGQGVGELFF. CDR3 coding DNA: TGTGCCAGCAGCGTTGGACAGGGGGTCGGGGAGCTGTTTTTT.

The chain is built from TRBV21-1 and TRBJ2-3; TRBD2 is the table's D call, not checked against the DNA. TRBV21-1 is listed as a pseudogene. CDR3 size: 19 residues. CDR3 coding DNA: TGTGCCAGCAGCAAAGGGTCTAGCGGGAGGTCATATAGCACAGATACGCAGTATTTT. Residues: CASSKGSSGRSYSTDTQYF.

The V call is TRBV5-1, the J call TRBJ1-2; tentatively, D is TRBD1 (6 bases). The CDR3 is made up of 12 amino acids. The germline V and J ends were trimmed by 4 bases and 7 bases, with 11 bases remaining between them. Per the germline V gene, CDR1 is SGHRS and CDR2 is YFSETQ. The CDR3 coding sequence is TGCGCCAGCAGCACCTCAGGGGTTGGCTACACCTTC. Encoded protein: CASSTSGVGYTF.

The gene calls are TRBV7-4 and TRBJ2-4; D may be TRBD1 (5 bases). CDR3 length: 17 amino acids. V was clipped by 3 bases and J by 1 base, with 16 bases between them. Germline V gene lookup returns CDR1 SGHVT and CDR2 SQSDAQ. The CDR3 DNA reads as TGTGCCAGCAGCTTGCGACAGTTAAGGTTGGCCAAAAACATTCAGTACTTC. It is translated as CASSLRQLRLAKNIQYF.

The V gene is TRBV30, the J gene TRBJ1-2; D is possibly TRBD1 (6 bases). This CDR3 spans 13 amino acids. V dropped 8 bases and J dropped 4 bases, with 17 bases sitting between them. Germline-derived CDR1 and CDR2 are GTSNPN and SVGIG (reference sequence). Here the CDR3 reads CATLQGRGYGYTF. The CDR3 nucleotides are TGTGCCACCCTACAGGGAAGGGGCTATGGCTACACCTTC.

This sequence joins TRBV7-2 and TRBJ1-5, with D unresolved. Deletions cut 2 bases from V and 2 bases from J, with 16 bases between. Per the germline V gene, CDR1 is SGHTA and CDR2 is FQGNSA. The CDR3 sequence is 17 residues long. The CDR3 sequence is CASSLKAAPRGNQPQHF. The CDR3 DNA reads TGTGCCAGCAGCTTAAAAGCGGCGCCAAGGGGCAATCAGCCCCAGCATTTT.

The table lists this clone with a few counts. The V gene is TRBV2, the J gene TRBJ1-6; 7 nucleotides agree with TRBD1. CDR3 length equals 15 residues. The V gene end was trimmed by 5 bases and the J gene end by 8 bases; junction bases not matched to a gene: 9. CDR1 is SNHLY and CDR2 is FYNNEI in the germline V gene. The CDR3 region is CASSTGERVDSPLHF. CDR3 nucleotide sequence: TGTGCCAGCAGTACAGGGGAAAGGGTAGATTCACCCCTCCACTTT. The full variable domain, its missing parts supplied by reference TRBV2 and TRBJ1-6, is EPEVTQTPSHQVTQMGQEVILRCVPISNHLYFYWYRQILGQKVEFLVSFYNNEISEKSEIFDDQFSVERPDGSNFTLKIRSTKLEDSAMYFCASSTGERVDSPLHFGNGTRLTVT.

V is TRBV28 and J is TRBJ1-4, with TRBD1 as a possible D gene (5 bases). Germline assignment: CDR1 MDHEN and CDR2 SYDVKM. With 5 bases removed from V and 6 bases from J, the gap between germline ends came to 19 bases. The CDR3 length is 16 residues. The CDR3 sequence is CASSPPDRKGDEKLFF. The CDR3 region has the DNA TGTGCCAGCAGTCCCCCAGACAGAAAAGGCGATGAAAAACTGTTTTTT. Filled out from reference TRBV28 and TRBJ1-4, the complete variable domain reads DVKVTQSSRYLVKRTGEKVFLECVQDMDHENMFWYRQDPGLGLRLIYFSYDVKMKEKGDIPEGYSVSREKKERFSLILESASTNQTSMYLCASSPPDRKGDEKLFFGSGTQLSVL.

The chain employs TRBV4-2 and TRBJ2-5; TRBD2 matches at 12 bases. The CDR3 spans 19 residues. V lost 0 bases, J lost 5 bases, and 13 bases stayed unmatched. Germline V gives CDR1 LGHNA, CDR2 YNFKEQ. The CDR3: CASSQDRLASGRAWETQYF. CDR3 sequence (DNA): TGTGCCAGCAGCCAAGATAGGTTGGCTAGCGGGAGGGCCTGGGAGACCCAGTACTTC.

The rearrangement joins TRBV7-9 to TRBJ2-3; TRBD2 matches 9 bases. J lost 4 bases, V lost 3 bases, and 11 bases had no gene match. Germline CDR1 reads SEHNR; CDR2 reads FQNEAQ (reference sequence). The CDR3 is 17 residues long. The CDR3 protein is CASSLRLAVKGPDTQYF. CDR3 DNA: TGTGCCAGCAGCTTGAGACTAGCGGTCAAGGGCCCAGATACGCAGTATTTT.

The chain combines TRBV2 with TRBJ1-2; a weak D match, TRBD1 (6 bases). The V gene's germline CDR1 is SNHLY and CDR2 FYNNEI. The ends were cut back, 1 base at V and 6 bases at J, with 15 bases in the middle. The CDR3 has 15 amino acids. CDR3 residues: CASSEEGRGEDGYTF. CDR3 nucleotides: TGTGCCAGCAGTGAAGAGGGGAGGGGGGAAGATGGCTACACCTTC.

This chain connects TRBV9 to TRBJ2-5, with TRBD1 as a possible D gene (5 bases). Trimming took off 2 bases at V and 4 bases at J, with 9 bases between the two ends. The germline V gene has CDR1 SGDLS and CDR2 YYNGEE. The CDR3 runs 13 residues. The CDR3 here is CASSVDRGETQYF. CDR3 DNA sequence: TGTGCCAGCAGCGTCGACAGAGGAGAGACCCAGTACTTC.

The CDR3 reads CASRRAQGEGYTF. Here the CDR3 DNA reads TGTGCCAGCCGTAGGGCACAGGGTGAAGGCTACACCTTC. The genes are TRBV6-5 and TRBJ1-2, with a weak D call TRBD1 (6 bases). This CDR3 is 13 amino acids long. Per germline, CDR1 MNHEY and CDR2 SVGAGI. V was pared by 8 bases and J by 8 bases, with 18 bases between.

The chain combines TRBV24-1 with TRBJ2-5; 8 bases match TRBD2. The CDR3 consists of 15 residues. Germline V gene sequence: CDR1 KGHDR, CDR2 SFDVKD. J was trimmed by 5 bases and V by 2 bases; bases with no gene match: 6. CDR3 residues: CATSDSPGGFETQYF. Here the CDR3 DNA reads TGTGCCACCAGTGATTCCCCGGGAGGGTTTGAGACCCAGTACTTC.